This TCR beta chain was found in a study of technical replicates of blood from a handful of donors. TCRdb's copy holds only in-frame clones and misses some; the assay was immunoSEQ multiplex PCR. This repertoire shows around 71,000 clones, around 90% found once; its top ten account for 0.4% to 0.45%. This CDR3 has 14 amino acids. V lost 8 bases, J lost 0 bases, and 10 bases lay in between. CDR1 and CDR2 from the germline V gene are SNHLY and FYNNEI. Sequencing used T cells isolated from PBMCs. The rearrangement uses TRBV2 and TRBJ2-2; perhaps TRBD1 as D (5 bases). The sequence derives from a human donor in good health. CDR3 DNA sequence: TGTGCCAGCGCTCAGGGTGCGAACACCGGGGAGCTGTTTTTT. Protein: CASAQGANTGELFF. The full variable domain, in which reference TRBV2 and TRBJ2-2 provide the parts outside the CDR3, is EPEVTQTPSHQVTQMGQEVILRCVPISNHLYFYWYRQILGQKVEFLVSFYNNEISEKSEIFDDQFSVERPDGSNFTLKIRSTKLEDSAMYFCASAQGANTGELFFGEGSRLTVL.